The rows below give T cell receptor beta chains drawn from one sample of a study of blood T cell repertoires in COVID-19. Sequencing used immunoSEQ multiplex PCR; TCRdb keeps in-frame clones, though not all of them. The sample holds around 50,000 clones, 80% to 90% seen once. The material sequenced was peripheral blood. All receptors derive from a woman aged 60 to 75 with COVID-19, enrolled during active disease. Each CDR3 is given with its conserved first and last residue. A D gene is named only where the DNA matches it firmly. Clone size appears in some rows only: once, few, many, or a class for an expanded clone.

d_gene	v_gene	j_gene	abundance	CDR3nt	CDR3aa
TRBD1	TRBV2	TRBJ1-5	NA	TGTGCCAGCAGTGATCGGACAGGCACTCAGCCCCAGCATTTT	CASSDRTGTQPQHF
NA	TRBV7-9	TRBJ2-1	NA	TGTGCCAGCAGCTTAGTCCCGGGAGTAAGGAATGAGCAGTTCTTC	CASSLVPGVRNEQFF
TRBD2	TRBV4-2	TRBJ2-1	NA	TGTGCCAGCAGCCCCCCAACTAGCGGATACAATGAGCAGTTCTTC	CASSPPTSGYNEQFF
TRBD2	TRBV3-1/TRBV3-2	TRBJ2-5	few	TGTGCCAGCAGCCAAGGACGGACTAGCGGAGAGACCCAGTACTTC	CASSQGRTSGETQYF
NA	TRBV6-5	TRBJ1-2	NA	TGTGCCAGCAGCCGAGACACGCGTGGCTACACCTTC	CASSRDTRGYTF
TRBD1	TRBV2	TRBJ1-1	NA	TGTGCCAGCAAGCGTGGGGACAGGGAGAACACTGAAGCTTTCTTT	CASKRGDRENTEAFF
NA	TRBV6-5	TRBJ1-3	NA	TGTGCCAGCAGTTCGACAGGATTAGGGAACACCATATATTTT	CASSSTGLGNTIYF
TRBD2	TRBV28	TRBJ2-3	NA	TGTGCCAGTGCTAGCGGGAGCGCAGATACGCAGTATTTT	CASASGSADTQYF
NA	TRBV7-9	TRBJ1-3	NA	TGTGCCAGCAGCTTAGCCGGGACACAAACGTCTGGAAACACCATATATTTT	CASSLAGTQTSGNTIYF
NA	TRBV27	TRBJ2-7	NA	TGTGCCAGCAGTTTAGGCAGGACCTACGAGCAGTACTTC	CASSLGRTYEQYF
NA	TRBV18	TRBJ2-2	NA	TGTGCCAGCTCACCAGTCCGCCGAGCCGGGGAGCTGTTTTTT	CASSPVRRAGELFF
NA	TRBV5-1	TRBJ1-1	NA	TGCGCCAGCAGCGGGGGGTTGGGCACTGAAGCTTTCTTT	CASSGGLGTEAFF
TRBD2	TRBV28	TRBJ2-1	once	TGTGCCAGCAGTTTATTGGGTAGCGGGAGTTACAATGAGCAGTTCTTC	CASSLLGSGSYNEQFF
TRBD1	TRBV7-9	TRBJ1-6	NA	TGTGCCAGCAGCCGAGGGACAGCCAATTCACCCCTCCACTTT	CASSRGTANSPLHF
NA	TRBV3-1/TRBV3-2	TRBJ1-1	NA	TGTGCCAGCAGCCAGGGGGGAAGGAACACTGAAGCTTTCTTT	CASSQGGRNTEAFF
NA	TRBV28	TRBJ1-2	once	TGTGCCAGCAGTTTCTCTCTTTCGTTCACGGGGATAGATGGCTACACCTTC	CASSFSLSFTGIDGYTF
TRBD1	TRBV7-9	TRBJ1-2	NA	TGTGCCAGCAGCGCAACCGGGACAGAGGTTGGCTACACCTTC	CASSATGTEVGYTF
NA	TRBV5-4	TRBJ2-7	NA	TGTGCCAGCAGACAAGGGAGTTACGAGCAGTACTTC	CASRQGSYEQYF
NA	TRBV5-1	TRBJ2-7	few	TGCGCCAGCAGCTTGGACAGGACCCTCTACGAGCAGTACTTC	CASSLDRTLYEQYF
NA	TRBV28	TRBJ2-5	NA	TGTGCCAGCAGGCAATGGGGACGCCAGGGGGAGACCCAGTACTTC	CASRQWGRQGETQYF
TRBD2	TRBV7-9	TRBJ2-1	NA	TGTGCCAGCAGATTAGGGACTAGCGGGAGAGGGAATGAGCAGTTCTTC	CASRLGTSGRGNEQFF
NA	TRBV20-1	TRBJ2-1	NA	TGCAGTGCTAGTTCCTACGCCTACAATGAGCAGTTCTTC	CSASSYAYNEQFF
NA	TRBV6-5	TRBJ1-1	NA	TGTGCCAGCAACCGGGGGGCATATAACACTGAAGCTTTCTTT	CASNRGAYNTEAFF
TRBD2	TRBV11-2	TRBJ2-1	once	TGTGCCAGCAGCGGACTAGCGGGAGGGTGGAGCTCCTACAATGAGCAGTTCTTC	CASSGLAGGWSSYNEQFF
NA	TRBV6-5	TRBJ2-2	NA	TGTGCCAGCAGTTACCTAACCCGTACCACCGGGGAGCTGTTTTTT	CASSYLTRTTGELFF
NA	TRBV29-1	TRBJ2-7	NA	TGCAGCACCCGGGACTCGACCTACGAGCAGTACTTC	CSTRDSTYEQYF
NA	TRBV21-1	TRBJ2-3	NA	TGTGCCAGCAACAAAGGGACAGGGAGGTTGGATACGCAGTATTTT	CASNKGTGRLDTQYF
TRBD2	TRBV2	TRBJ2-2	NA	TGTGCCAGCAGCGCGACTAGCGGGGCCACCGGGGAGCTGTTTTTT	CASSATSGATGELFF
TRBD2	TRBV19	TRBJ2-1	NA	TGTGCCAGTACCGCACGACAGACCAATAGCGGGAGGGCGTTCTTC	CASTARQTNSGRAFF
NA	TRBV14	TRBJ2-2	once	TGTGCCAGCAGCCAAGAGAGAGCCGGACTGAACACCGGGGAGCTGTTTTTT	CASSQERAGLNTGELFF
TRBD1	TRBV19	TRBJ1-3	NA	TGTGCCAGTAGGGACCCCGGGACAGCCAAGGGAAACACCATATATTTT	CASRDPGTAKGNTIYF
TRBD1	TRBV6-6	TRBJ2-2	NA	TGTGCCAGCAGACTACAGGGGGCGACCGGGGAGCTGTTTTTT	CASRLQGATGELFF
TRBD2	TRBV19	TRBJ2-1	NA	TGTGCCAGTAGCCCCTTTGGGGGGGACTCCTACAATGAGCAGTTCTTC	CASSPFGGDSYNEQFF
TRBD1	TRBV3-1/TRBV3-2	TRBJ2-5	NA	TGTGCCAGCAGCCAAACAAGATTAGGGGGCGGTAGGGAGACCCAGTACTTC	CASSQTRLGGGRETQYF
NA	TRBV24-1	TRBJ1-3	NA	TGTGCCACCAGTGCCTCCCCGGGAAACACCATATATTTT	CATSASPGNTIYF
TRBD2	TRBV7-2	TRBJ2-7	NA	TGTGCCAGCAGCTTAACTAGCGGGGGAGAATACGAGCAGTACTTC	CASSLTSGGEYEQYF
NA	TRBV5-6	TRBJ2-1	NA	TGTGCCAGCAGCTTTACTAGCTCCTACAATGAGCAGTTCTTC	CASSFTSSYNEQFF
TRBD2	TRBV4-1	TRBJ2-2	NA	TGCGCCAGCAGCCGCGACCCAGGGGTAGCGGGAGTCACCGGGGAGCTGTTTTTT	CASSRDPGVAGVTGELFF
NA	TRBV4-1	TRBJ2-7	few	TGCGCCAGCAGCCAAGATCCCCCGCGCTACGAGCAGTACTTC	CASSQDPPRYEQYF
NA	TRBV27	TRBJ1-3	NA	TGTGCCAGCAGTTCGCCCGGTACTGGAAACACCATATATTTT	CASSSPGTGNTIYF
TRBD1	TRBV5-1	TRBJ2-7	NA	TGCGCCAGCTCCTCGTTAGGGGACAGGAACGAGCAGTACTTC	CASSSLGDRNEQYF
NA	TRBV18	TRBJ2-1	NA	TGTGCCAGCTCACCCCCCGGGACTCTCAATGAGCAGTTCTTC	CASSPPGTLNEQFF
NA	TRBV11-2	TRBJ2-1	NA	TGTGCCAGCAGCTTAGGCTTGTCAGTTGTCCAAAATGAGCAGTTCTTC	CASSLGLSVVQNEQFF
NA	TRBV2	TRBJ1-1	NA	TGTGCCAGCAGTAGGGGGGGCACTGAAGCTTTCTTT	CASSRGGTEAFF
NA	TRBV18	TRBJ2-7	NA	TGTGCCAGCTCACCGGACAACTACGAGCAGTACTTC	CASSPDNYEQYF
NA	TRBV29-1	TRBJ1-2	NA	TGCAGCGTTGAACCGTTAATTTATGGCTACACCTTC	CSVEPLIYGYTF
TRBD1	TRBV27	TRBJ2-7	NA	TGTGCCAGCAGTTTCCGGGACAGCTCCTACGAGCAGTACTTC	CASSFRDSSYEQYF
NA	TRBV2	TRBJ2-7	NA	TGTGCCAGCAGTGATAGCTTTACATCCTACGAGCAGTACTTC	CASSDSFTSYEQYF
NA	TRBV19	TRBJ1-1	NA	TGTGCCAGTAGTAGCCGGGGGGCTGAAGCTTTCTTT	CASSSRGAEAFF
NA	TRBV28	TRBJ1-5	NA	TGTGCCAGCAGTTTTTTTCGGGGTGGCAATCAGCCCCAGCATTTT	CASSFFRGGNQPQHF
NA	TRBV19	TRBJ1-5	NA	TGTGCCAGTAGTAGATTAAAGGGGCTTTGGAATCAGCCCCAGCATTTT	CASSRLKGLWNQPQHF